The 32 T cell receptor beta chains below come from one sample, sequenced in a study of technical replicates of blood from several donors. Here immunoSEQ multiplex PCR was the method, and the copy in TCRdb shows in-frame clones only, minus some. The sample holds about 100,000 clones, 95% seen once. The specimen sequenced was T cells isolated from PBMCs. Receptors were obtained from a human donor in good health.

J is TRBJ1-2 and V is TRBV2; 9 bases line up with TRBD1. Germline-derived CDR1 and CDR2 are SNHLY and FYNNEI. The CDR3 has 15 residues. V trimming: 6 bases; J trimming: 1 base; junction bases outside the gene matches: 6. The CDR3 DNA reads as TGTGCCAGCAGGAATCAGGACAGGGGTAACTATGGCTACACCTTC. The encoded protein is CASRNQDRGNYGYTF. Combining the CDR3 with reference TRBV2 and TRBJ1-2 gives the whole variable domain EPEVTQTPSHQVTQMGQEVILRCVPISNHLYFYWYRQILGQKVEFLVSFYNNEISEKSEIFDDQFSVERPDGSNFTLKIRSTKLEDSAMYFCASRNQDRGNYGYTFGSGTRLTVV.

The V gene is TRBV19, the J gene TRBJ2-1; TRBD2 is a possible D gene (5 bases). The V end lost 7 bases, the J end lost 16 bases, and 20 bases lay between the germline ends. Looked up from germline, CDR1 is LNHDA and CDR2 is SQIVND (reference sequence). The CDR3 contains 12 residues. The CDR3 bases are TGTGCCAGTACTGAGGGCCCCTCTGAAGTCTTCTTC. It codes for CASTEGPSEVFF.

The chain is built from TRBV9 and TRBJ2-1, with 9 bases identical to TRBD2. This CDR3 comprises 19 residues. Germline V gene sequence: CDR1 SGDLS, CDR2 YYNGEE. Trimming took 4 bases from V and 0 from J; bases not matched to a gene: 14. This chain's CDR3 is CASSPALAGWLSSYNEQFF. CDR3 DNA: TGTGCCAGCAGCCCCGCCCTAGCGGGGTGGTTAAGCTCCTACAATGAGCAGTTCTTC.

This rearrangement joins TRBV6-6 to TRBJ1-1; no reliable D call. V lost 2 bases and J 0 bases, leaving 10 bases between the germline ends. In germline, CDR1 is MNHNY, CDR2 SVGAGI (reference sequence). CDR3 length: 15 amino acids. CDR3 DNA: TGTGCCAGCAGTTACAACAGCAGACTGAACACTGAAGCTTTCTTT. Protein product: CASSYNSRLNTEAFF.

The chain uses TRBV30 and TRBJ1-5; tentatively, D is TRBD1 (5 bases). CDR3 length equals 13 residues. Per the germline V gene, CDR1 is GTSNPN and CDR2 is SVGIG (reference sequence). The DNA for the CDR3 is TGTGACAAGGGGCAGGGCTGTAATCAGCCCCAGCATTTT. Its translation is CDKGQGCNQPQHF.

The V gene is TRBV4-1, the J gene TRBJ2-7; 9 bases are shared with TRBD2. The V gene's germline CDR1 is MGHRA and CDR2 YSYEKL. This CDR3 region has 16 residues. Trimming removed 1 base from V and 3 bases from J; junction bases left unmatched: 7. The CDR3 is CASSQVWREGLYEQYF. The CDR3 DNA sequence: TGCGCCAGCAGCCAAGTCTGGCGGGAGGGCCTCTACGAGCAGTACTTC.

The gene calls are TRBV11-2 and TRBJ1-2; tentatively, D is TRBD1 (6 bases). Germline loops: CDR1 SGHAT, CDR2 FQNNGV. V was clipped by 1 base and J by 3 bases, with 12 bases between them. CDR3 length: 15 amino acids. CDR3 DNA: TGTGCCAGCAGCTTAGGGGGGGGGCGCGACTATGGCTACACCTTC. Its translation is CASSLGGGRDYGYTF. The full variable domain, completed using reference TRBV11-2 and TRBJ1-2, is EAGVAQSPRYKIIEKRQSVAFWCNPISGHATLYWYQQILGQGPKLLIQFQNNGVVDDSQLPKDRFSAERLKGVDSTLKIQPAKLEDSAVYLCASSLGGGRDYGYTFGSGTRLTVV.

This clone was seen once. The gene calls are TRBV5-1 and TRBJ2-5, with a tentative D call TRBD2 (6 bases). Germline lookup yields CDR1 SGHRS and CDR2 YFSETQ. This CDR3 is built from 13 residues. V gave up 5 bases and J gave up 5 bases, with 13 bases separating them. The CDR3, as DNA: TGCGCCAGCAGTTCTGGAGGGGCCGAGACCCAGTACTTC. Amino acid sequence: CASSSGGAETQYF.

The chain is built from TRBV28 and TRBJ2-7; 9 bases are a match to TRBD2. CDR3 length equals 15 residues. Losses at the gene ends were 6 bases for V and 2 bases for J; bases not matched to a gene: 8. Germline CDR1 is MDHEN and CDR2 is SYDVKM. The CDR3 spells CASSQDSGSPYEQYF. CDR3 DNA: TGTGCCAGCAGCCAAGATAGCGGGAGTCCCTACGAGCAGTACTTC.

This chain connects TRBV2 to TRBJ1-1; a possible D gene is TRBD1 (5 bases). Germline loops: CDR1 SNHLY, CDR2 FYNNEI. CDR3 size: 11 residues. The CDR3 nucleotides are TGTGCTAAGGGGAGGGAGAATGAAGCTTTCTTT. As protein: CAKGRENEAFF.

The chain is built from TRBV5-1 and TRBJ1-4; 7 bases agree with TRBD1. With 5 bases clipped from V and 0 bases from J, the junction kept 7 bases outside the gene matches. CDR1 and CDR2 from the germline V gene are SGHRS and YFSETQ. CDR3 length: 16 amino acids. CDR3 protein: CASRRDRGATNEKLFF. The CDR3 bases are TGCGCCAGCAGACGGGACAGAGGAGCAACTAATGAAAAACTGTTTTTT.

The chain combines TRBV10-1 with TRBJ1-2; 9 bases are shared with TRBD1. With 10 bases clipped from V and 8 bases from J, the junction kept 17 bases outside the gene matches. This CDR3 is 15 amino acids long. Germline V gene lookup returns CDR1 WNHNN and CDR2 SYGVQD (reference sequence). In DNA, the CDR3 is TGCGCCACCAAGCAAACCTCCGGGACAGGGATCGGCTACACCTTC. It codes for CATKQTSGTGIGYTF.

The genes are TRBV7-8 and TRBJ2-7; possible D gene TRBD2, 6 bases. V was shortened by 2 bases and J by 2 bases, with 16 bases between the two germline ends. Germline V gene data show CDR1 as SGHVS and CDR2 as FQNEAQ. The CDR3 contains 16 residues. The CDR3 region has the DNA TGTGCCAGCAGCTTACGTATGCGCGGGGAGCCCTACGAGCAGTACTTC. Encoded protein: CASSLRMRGEPYEQYF.

The rearrangement joins TRBV6-5 to TRBJ2-1; D possibly corresponds to TRBD2 (6 bases). The CDR3 runs 15 residues. Germline CDR1 MNHEY, CDR2 SVGAGI. The ends were cut back, 5 bases at V and 9 bases at J, with 20 bases in the middle. CDR3 coding DNA: TGTGCCAGCAGTCGACAAACCGGGACCGGGGGTGAGCAGTTCTTC. It yields the protein CASSRQTGTGGEQFF.

The chain links TRBV5-4 to TRBJ2-1; 10 bases align to TRBD2. After removal of 3 bases from V and 6 bases from J, the junction contained 3 bases not matched to a gene. Germline V gives CDR1 SGHNT, CDR2 YYREEE (reference sequence). The CDR3 length is 14 residues. The CDR3 loop is CASSSLAGVNEQFF. CDR3 bases: TGTGCCAGCAGCTCCCTAGCGGGAGTCAATGAGCAGTTCTTC.

This clone has just one count. This rearrangement joins TRBV5-1 to TRBJ2-5, with 9 nucleotides matching TRBD1. V dropped 4 bases and J dropped 5; count of bases not matched to a gene: 12. This CDR3 has 16 amino acids. Germline-derived CDR1 and CDR2 are SGHRS and YFSETQ. Written as DNA, the CDR3 is TGCGCCAGCAGCCCCCGTGGTGGGACAGGGAGGGAGACCCAGTACTTC. It encodes CASSPRGGTGRETQYF.

V is TRBV6-5 and J is TRBJ1-5, with D perhaps matching TRBD1 (5 bases). CDR3 size: 14 residues. Germline values: CDR1 MNHEY, CDR2 SVGAGI. Trimming pared 5 bases from V and 3 bases from J, leaving 11 bases between. The CDR3 coding sequence is TGTGCCAGCAGTAAGACAGATATCAATCAGCCCCAGCATTTT. This translates into CASSKTDINQPQHF.

The chain combines TRBV9 with TRBJ2-7; 7 nucleotides align to TRBD1. The CDR3 is 13 residues long. The germline CDR1 and CDR2 sequences are SGDLS and YYNGEE. Losses at the gene ends were 3 bases for V and 9 bases for J; bases not matched to a gene: 9. Written as DNA, the CDR3 is TGTGCCAGCAGCGCGGGGACAGACAGATTGCAGTACTTC. It specifies CASSAGTDRLQYF.

The table lists this clone with a count of one. V is TRBV5-5 and J is TRBJ2-1; 8 bases map to TRBD1. J was trimmed by 7 bases and V by 9 bases; bases with no gene match: 15. This CDR3 region has 15 residues. From germline, CDR1 is SGHKS and CDR2 YYEKEE (reference sequence). CDR3 DNA sequence: TGTGCCACCGAATCTCATCGACAGGGGTGGAATGAGCAGTTCTTC. It is translated as CATESHRQGWNEQFF.

The chain carries TRBV19 and TRBJ2-3, with D perhaps matching TRBD1 (5 bases). Trimming removed 4 bases from V and 0 bases from J, with 11 bases in between. Per the germline V gene, CDR1 is LNHDA and CDR2 is SQIVND (reference sequence). The CDR3 is 15 amino acids. CDR3 residues: CASSRGRKSTDTQYF. Written as DNA, the CDR3 is TGTGCCAGTAGTAGGGGCAGGAAGAGCACAGATACGCAGTATTTT.

This rearrangement joins TRBV25-1 to TRBJ1-4; D ambiguous. This CDR3 contains 12 residues. Germline V gene lookup returns CDR1 MGHDK and CDR2 SYGVNS. V was pared by 5 bases and J by 8 bases, with 9 bases between. The CDR3 DNA sequence: TGTGCCAGCAGTCAGTGGAGCGAAAAACTGTTTTTT. Residues: CASSQWSEKLFF.

This chain links TRBV9 with TRBJ2-3; maybe TRBD1 (6 bases). Germline CDR1 reads SGDLS; CDR2 reads YYNGEE. The ends were cut back, 3 bases at V and 2 bases at J, with 16 bases in the middle. The CDR3 totals 16 residues. This CDR3 reads CASSEHIGQSTDTQYF. The CDR3 bases are TGTGCCAGCAGCGAACATATCGGACAGTCCACAGATACGCAGTATTTT.

This clone showed up just a few times. V is TRBV9 and J is TRBJ1-1, with D tentatively TRBD1 (5 bases). This CDR3 comprises 13 residues. Trimming took 3 bases from V and 7 from J, leaving 13 bases between them. Looked up from germline, CDR1 is SGDLS and CDR2 is YYNGEE. The CDR3 DNA is TGTGCCAGCAGCGCAAGGGGTGTCGGTGAAGCTTTCTTT. Encoded protein: CASSARGVGEAFF.

The genes are TRBV28 and TRBJ1-3; perhaps TRBD1 as D (6 bases). In germline, CDR1 is MDHEN, CDR2 SYDVKM. The CDR3 is 17 amino acids. The V and J ends lost 8 bases and 5 bases respectively, with 25 bases between them. CDR3 nucleotide sequence: TGTGCCAGCCCGCCAAGTGGCAGGGGTGTCTTTCGAAACACCATATATTTT. Protein sequence: CASPPSGRGVFRNTIYF. The complete variable domain, with remaining parts taken from reference TRBV28 and TRBJ1-3, reads DVKVTQSSRYLVKRTGEKVFLECVQDMDHENMFWYRQDPGLGLRLIYFSYDVKMKEKGDIPEGYSVSREKKERFSLILESASTNQTSMYLCASPPSGRGVFRNTIYFGEGSWLTVV.

The CDR3 DNA reads as TGTGCCAGCAAAGCCGTACAGGGTAAGAACACTGAAGCTTTCTTT. Translation gives CASKAVQGKNTEAFF. This chain joins TRBV11-2 and TRBJ1-1, with D tentatively TRBD1 (6 bases). Germline assignment: CDR1 SGHAT and CDR2 FQNNGV. The CDR3 sequence is 15 residues long. V shed 7 bases and J shed 1 base, with 16 bases lying between them.

In this sample, this clone turned up once. This chain links TRBV2 with TRBJ1-5, with 7 bases matching TRBD1. Germline values: CDR1 SNHLY, CDR2 FYNNEI. V was pared by 0 bases and J by 11 bases, with 7 bases of the junction left unmatched. This CDR3 has 14 amino acids. The CDR3: CASSEAGTAGTQHF. The CDR3 coding sequence is TGTGCCAGCAGTGAAGCAGGGACAGCAGGGACCCAGCATTTT.

The chain recombines TRBV7-2 with TRBJ1-4, with 8 bases fitting TRBD1. The CDR3 is 14 residues long. Germline CDR1 reads SGHTA; CDR2 reads FQGNSA. Trimming removed 8 bases from V and 8 bases from J; junction bases left unmatched: 10. The CDR3: CASGPGQDQEKLFF. In nucleotides, the CDR3 is TGTGCCAGCGGACCGGGACAGGACCAAGAAAAACTGTTTTTT.

The genes are TRBV11-2 and TRBJ1-3; D unclear. The CDR3 has 11 amino acids. V was trimmed by 1 base and J by 8 bases, leaving 3 bases between them. The germline V gene encodes CDR1 SGHAT and CDR2 FQNNGV. In DNA form, the CDR3 reads TGTGCCAGCAGCTTAGCGGACACCATATATTTT. The encoded protein is CASSLADTIYF.

The chain combines TRBV27 with TRBJ2-5; 11 positions agree with TRBD2. With V trimmed by 6 bases and J by 5 bases, 14 bases remained unmatched. Germline CDR1 and CDR2: MNHEY and SMNVEV (reference sequence). The CDR3 is made up of 17 amino acids. The CDR3 loop is CASRPQTTSGDGETQYF. The CDR3 DNA sequence: TGTGCCAGCAGACCACAGACGACTAGCGGGGATGGGGAGACCCAGTACTTC.

The V and J genes are TRBV19 and TRBJ2-7, with 8 positions matching TRBD2. V dropped 8 bases and J dropped 5; count of bases not matched to a gene: 11. The CDR3 runs to 14 residues. Germline V gene lookup returns CDR1 LNHDA and CDR2 SQIVND (reference sequence). The CDR3 DNA is TGTGCCAGTCTCATAGCGGGAACTCGGCACGAGCAGTACTTC. This sequence encodes CASLIAGTRHEQYF.

This clone came up once. This chain links TRBV14 with TRBJ2-7; 8 bases align to TRBD2. The J segment lost 7 bases and the V segment lost 1 base, leaving 6 bases of the junction unmatched. This CDR3 contains 14 residues. Germline V gene sequence: CDR1 SGHDN, CDR2 FVKESK. CDR3 loop: CASSQVGLDFEQYF. The CDR3 nucleotides are TGTGCCAGCAGCCAAGTGGGACTAGACTTTGAGCAGTACTTC.

This chain joins TRBV4-2 and TRBJ2-3, with D possibly matching TRBD1 (5 bases). The CDR3 is 16 amino acids. V was clipped by 1 base and J by 2 bases, with 13 bases between them. Germline V lookup: CDR1 LGHNA, CDR2 YNFKEQ. The DNA for the CDR3 is TGTGCCAGCAGCCAAGGGGGCAGGGAAGCCACAGATACGCAGTATTTT. Translation: CASSQGGREATDTQYF.